These T cell receptor beta chains were read from a single sample in a study of T-cell reconstitution after alpha-beta-depleted transplantation in children. One entry per CDR3 protein results from TCRdb running MiXCR on the PCR reads. The data contain more than 400,000 distinct CDR3 sequences, about an eighth of them singletons. Specimen: PBMCs, mostly from graft donor cells, collected 180 days after TCRalphabeta/CD19-depleted stem cell transplant. The receptors stem from a female patient aged 2-10 years who had a stem cell transplant for aplastic anemia, so the T cells may come from the graft donor. Both conserved end residues are part of each CDR3. The D gene is left open where the match is weak. Clone size is shown for a subset of rows, as once, few, many or a class of expanded clone.

abundance,v_gene,d_gene,j_gene,len,CDR3nt,CDR3aa
-,TRBV12-3/TRBV12-4,TRBD1,TRBJ2-3,15,TGTGCCAGCACCCCCGACAGGGGTTGGACAGATACGCAGTATTTT,CASTPDRGWTDTQYF
few,TRBV12-3/TRBV12-4,TRBD2,TRBJ2-1,16,TGTGCCAGCAGAAAGGCAGGGCTAGCGGGTTCGCAGGAGCAGTTCTTC,CASRKAGLAGSQEQFF
few,TRBV14,-,TRBJ2-7,14,TGTGCCAGCAGCCATGCCGTTCCGTCCTACGAGCAGTACTTC,CASSHAVPSYEQYF
few,TRBV7-9,-,TRBJ2-3,15,TGTGCCAGCAGCTTAGCCCCGATTCGCACAGATACGCAGTATTTT,CASSLAPIRTDTQYF
-,TRBV7-9,-,TRBJ1-1,16,TGTGCCAGCAGCTCGATGGGCGCGAGGATGAACACTGAAGCTTTCTTT,CASSSMGARMNTEAFF
few,TRBV27,TRBD2,TRBJ2-3,17,TGTGCCAGCAGTTTATGGACTAGCGGGAGAAGGACAGATACGCAGTATTTT,CASSLWTSGRRTDTQYF
many,TRBV5-1,-,TRBJ2-2,16,TGCGCCAGCAGCTTTGGTTCTGGAGAATCTGCCGGGGAGCTGTTTTTT,CASSFGSGESAGELFF
-,TRBV21-1,-,TRBJ1-2,14,TGTGCCAGCAGCAAAGGCCCAATTGGATATGGCTACACCTTC,CASSKGPIGYGYTF
-,TRBV4-2,-,TRBJ1-2,12,TGTGCCAGCAGACAGGGTTCGAATGGCTACACCTTC,CASRQGSNGYTF
-,TRBV15,-,TRBJ1-1,13,TGTGCCACCAGCATATGGGGGAACACTGAAGCTTTCTTT,CATSIWGNTEAFF
-,TRBV15,-,TRBJ1-1,16,TGTGCCACCAGCAGAGCGGGCGGTGCGATGAACACTGAAGCTTTCTTT,CATSRAGGAMNTEAFF
-,TRBV7-9,TRBD1,TRBJ1-5,14,TGTGCCAGCAGCCTGGGACAGTGGGATCAGCCCCAGCATTTT,CASSLGQWDQPQHF
few,TRBV4-3,-,TRBJ2-5,13,TGCGCCAGCAGCCCTGGTTGGGGAGAGACCCAGTACTTC,CASSPGWGETQYF
-,TRBV4-3,TRBD2,TRBJ2-3,20,TGCGCCAGCAGCCAATCATCCGGGACTAGCGGGAGTTGCTGCGCAGATACGCAGTATTTT,CASSQSSGTSGSCCADTQYF
few,TRBV20-1,TRBD1,TRBJ2-7,14,TGCAGTGCTTACGGACAGGGCGATGTCTACGAGCAGTACTTC,CSAYGQGDVYEQYF
-,TRBV11-2,TRBD2,TRBJ2-1,18,TGTGCCAGCAGCTTAGTATTTGGGGTAGCGGGATACGGGGATGAGCAGTTCTTC,CASSLVFGVAGYGDEQFF
-,TRBV4-3,-,TRBJ1-1,14,TGCGCCAGCAGCCAAGATTCCTTCGGTACTGAAGCTTTCTTT,CASSQDSFGTEAFF
-,TRBV12-3/TRBV12-4,TRBD1,TRBJ1-1,14,TGTGCCAGCAGCCTGGACAGGGGTGAACACTGGGCTTTCTTT,CASSLDRGEHWAFF
-,TRBV20-1,TRBD2,TRBJ2-1,18,TGCAGTGCTAGAAGGTTCGGGCGGGAGATCGTGAGTTTTAATGAGCAGTTCTTC,CSARRFGREIVSFNEQFF
few,TRBV12-3/TRBV12-4,-,TRBJ1-1,14,TGTGCCAGCAGTTTCCCTGTGAGAAGGCCCGAAGCTTTCTTT,CASSFPVRRPEAFF
few,TRBV5-1,-,TRBJ2-5,14,TGCGCCAGCAGCTTAGGCCAGTTGGGGGAGACCCAGTACTTC,CASSLGQLGETQYF
few,TRBV7-2,TRBD2,TRBJ2-3,16,TGTGCCAGCAGCTTAGTAGCGGGAGGGTCCACAGATACGCAGTATTTT,CASSLVAGGSTDTQYF
many,TRBV20-1,-,TRBJ2-5,11,TGCAGTGCTGCCAAGGGAGAGACCCAGTACTTC,CSAAKGETQYF
-,TRBV7-2,-,TRBJ2-1,11,TGTGCCAGCAGCCCAACCTGGGGGCAGTTCTTC,CASSPTWGQFF
few,TRBV20-1,-,TRBJ2-5,14,TGCAGTGCTAGAGATTGGGTTCAACAAGAGACCCAGTACTTC,CSARDWVQQETQYF
-,TRBV10-3,TRBD1,TRBJ1-1,14,TGTGCCATCAGGGAGGACAGGGGATACACTGAAGCTTTCTTT,CAIREDRGYTEAFF
-,TRBV12-3/TRBV12-4,-,TRBJ1-4,16,TGTGCCAGCAGTTATTCGGACAGCCCAACTAATGAAAAACTGTTTTTT,CASSYSDSPTNEKLFF
-,TRBV9,-,TRBJ2-5,16,TGTGCCAGCAGCGTCGGTGGGCAGGACCCCTTGGGGACCCAGTACTTC,CASSVGGQDPLGTQYF
few,TRBV4-1,-,TRBJ1-1,16,TGCGCCAGCAGCCAAAGTGGGGCAGGGTGGAACACTGAAGCTTTCTTT,CASSQSGAGWNTEAFF
-,TRBV13,-,TRBJ2-5,14,TGTGCCAGCAGCTTAGTATACAACCAAGAGACCCAGTACTTC,CASSLVYNQETQYF
few,TRBV29-1,TRBD2,TRBJ2-2,16,TGCAGCTTACTAGCGGGAGGGCCCCAAGGCACCGGGGAGCTGTTTTTT,CSLLAGGPQGTGELFF
few,TRBV20-1,TRBD1,TRBJ2-2,15,TGCAGTGCCCCGCCGACAGGGAGAGACACCGGGGAGCTGTTTTTT,CSAPPTGRDTGELFF
-,TRBV5-4,-,TRBJ2-3,16,TGTGCCAGCAGCCGTCAACTAGAGCGTGTCACAGATACGCAGTATTTT,CASSRQLERVTDTQYF
-,TRBV7-9,TRBD1,TRBJ1-1,14,TGTGCCAGCATCCCCCCGGGACAGGACTACGAAGCTTTCTTT,CASIPPGQDYEAFF
many,TRBV12-3/TRBV12-4,-,TRBJ2-5,13,TGCGCCAGCAGCTTGGGACTTCAAGAGACCCAGTACTTC,CASSLGLQETQYF
-,TRBV24-1,-,TRBJ1-5,14,TGTGCCACCAGCCCCCAGATGGTGGATCAGCCCCAGCATTTT,CATSPQMVDQPQHF
-,TRBV20-1,TRBD2,TRBJ2-1,11,TGCAGCAGCGGGAACTACAATGAGCAGTTCTTC,CSSGNYNEQFF
few,TRBV4-3,-,TRBJ1-1,13,TGCGCCAGCAGCCAAGATTTGGGGACTATAGCTTTCTTT,CASSQDLGTIAFF
-,TRBV28,-,TRBJ1-3,11,TGTGCCAGCAGTACCCTGACATTTAGAAATTTT,CASSTLTFRNF